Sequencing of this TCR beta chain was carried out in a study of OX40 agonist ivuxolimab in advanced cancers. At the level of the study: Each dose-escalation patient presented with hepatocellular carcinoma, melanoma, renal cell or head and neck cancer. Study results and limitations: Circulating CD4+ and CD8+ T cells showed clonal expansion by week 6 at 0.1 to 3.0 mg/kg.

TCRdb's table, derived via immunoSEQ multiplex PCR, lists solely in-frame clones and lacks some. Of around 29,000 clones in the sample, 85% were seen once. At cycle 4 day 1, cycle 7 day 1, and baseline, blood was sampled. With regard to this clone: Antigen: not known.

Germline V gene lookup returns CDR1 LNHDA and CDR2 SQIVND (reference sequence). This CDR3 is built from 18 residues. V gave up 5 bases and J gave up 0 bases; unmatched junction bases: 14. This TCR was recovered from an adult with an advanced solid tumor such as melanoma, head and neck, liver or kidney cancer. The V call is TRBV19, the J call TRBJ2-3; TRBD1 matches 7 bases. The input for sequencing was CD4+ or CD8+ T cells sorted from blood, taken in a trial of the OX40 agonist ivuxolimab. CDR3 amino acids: CASSLHQGTVPSTDTQYF. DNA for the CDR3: TGTGCCAGTAGTCTCCACCAAGGGACAGTACCTAGCACAGATACGCAGTATTTT. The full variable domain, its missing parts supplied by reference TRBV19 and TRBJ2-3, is DGGITQSPKYLFRKEGQNVTLSCEQNLNHDAMYWYRQDPGQGLRLIYYSQIVNDFQKGDIAEGYSVSREKKESFPLTVTSAQKNPTAFYLCASSLHQGTVPSTDTQYFGPGTRLTVL.